One sample yielded the 11 T cell receptor beta chains listed below, sequenced in a study of cytomegalovirus exposure and HLA in healthy donors. The PCR employed 60 Vbeta primers together with 13 Jbeta primers. TCRdb's table, derived via immunoSEQ multiplex PCR, lists solely in-frame clones and lacks some. The sample holds approximately 140,000 clones; roughly 79% are singletons and the top ten take roughly 1.9%. The sequenced sample consisted of PBMCs. These receptors all stem from a woman between 40 and 55 years old in good health and CMV-seronegative.

The J gene is TRBJ2-1, the V gene TRBV15; 7 bases align to TRBD1. The germline CDR1 and CDR2 sequences are LNHNV and YYDKDF (reference sequence). V dropped 0 bases and J dropped 5; count of bases not matched to a gene: 7. The CDR3 is 16 amino acids. Here the CDR3 reads CATSREHRGQNNEQFF. CDR3 nucleotides: TGTGCCACCAGCAGAGAACATAGGGGACAGAACAATGAGCAGTTCTTC.

The V and J genes are TRBV30 and TRBJ2-1; 10 positions agree with TRBD2. The CDR3 extends over 14 amino acids. The junction had 4 bases not matched to a gene; V was cut back by 4 bases and J by 4 bases. The germline gives CDR1 GTSNPN, CDR2 SVGIG (reference sequence). CDR3 amino acids: CAWTLAGSYNEQFF. The DNA of the CDR3 is TGTGCCTGGACACTAGCGGGAAGTTACAATGAGCAGTTCTTC.

The sample holds one count of this clone. The rearrangement joins TRBV28 to TRBJ1-1; 10 bases fit TRBD1. The CDR3 has 19 residues. The germline CDR1 and CDR2 sequences are MDHEN and SYDVKM. With 1 base clipped from V and 2 bases from J, the junction kept 13 bases outside the gene matches. The CDR3 protein is CASSLFRDRGVVRNTEAFF. For the CDR3, the DNA is TGTGCCAGCAGTTTATTCCGGGACAGGGGAGTTGTAAGAAACACTGAAGCTTTCTTT.

The CDR3 is CASSPRTRQGGQPQHF. In nucleotides, the CDR3 is TGTGCCAGCAGCCCCAGAACTCGACAGGGGGGTCAGCCCCAGCATTTT. This chain joins TRBV5-5 and TRBJ1-5; 9 nucleotides match TRBD1. From germline, CDR1 is SGHKS and CDR2 YYEKEE (reference sequence). With V trimmed by 4 bases and J by 6 bases, 11 bases remained unmatched. This CDR3 has 16 amino acids.

The count of this clone is one. CDR3 sequence reads: CASSQASSGTGELFF. The CDR3 DNA reads TGTGCCAGCAGCCAAGCCTCTAGCGGGACCGGGGAGCTGTTTTTT. The V gene is TRBV4-2, the J gene TRBJ2-2; 8 nucleotides agree with TRBD2. This CDR3 region has 15 residues. J was trimmed by 5 bases and V by 1 base; bases with no gene match: 3. Per the germline V gene, CDR1 is LGHNA and CDR2 is YNFKEQ.

The J gene is TRBJ1-6, the V gene TRBV30, with 7 positions matching TRBD1. The CDR3 spans 15 residues. V trimming: 5 bases; J trimming: 1 base; junction bases outside the gene matches: 5. Looked up from germline, CDR1 is GTSNPN and CDR2 is SVGIG (reference sequence). This CDR3 is CAWGTVRSYNSPLHF. The CDR3 coding sequence is TGTGCCTGGGGGACAGTTCGATCCTATAATTCACCCCTCCACTTT.

The rearrangement uses TRBV7-3 and TRBJ2-2, with D perhaps matching TRBD2 (6 bases). The length of the CDR3 is 16 residues. Trimming cost V 6 bases and J 2 bases, with 16 bases left between them. Germline assignment: CDR1 SGHTA and CDR2 FQGTGA. As DNA, the CDR3 is TGTGCCAGCAGTTCCCGACTAGGTCATAACACCGGGGAGCTGTTTTTT. It is translated as CASSSRLGHNTGELFF. The variable domain in full, completed from reference TRBV7-3 and TRBJ2-2, reads GAGVSQTPSNKVTEKGKYVELRCDPISGHTALYWYRQSLGQGPEFLIYFQGTGAADDSGLPNDRFFAVRPEGSVSTLKIQRTERGDSAVYLCASSSRLGHNTGELFFGEGSRLTVL.

This clone was observed once. The V call is TRBV5-1, the J call TRBJ2-2; 14 bases align to TRBD2. Trimming took 4 bases from V and 3 from J; bases not matched to a gene: 8. Germline V gene lookup returns CDR1 SGHRS and CDR2 YFSETQ. This CDR3 region has 18 residues. This CDR3 reads CASSPRTSGRKDTGELFF. CDR3 nucleotides: TGCGCCAGCAGCCCACGGACTAGCGGGAGGAAAGACACCGGGGAGCTGTTTTTT.

This sequence joins TRBV15 and TRBJ1-2; 9 bases align to TRBD1. J gave up 6 bases and V 0 bases, and 8 bases lay outside the gene matches. The CDR3 runs 16 residues. Germline V lookup: CDR1 LNHNV, CDR2 YYDKDF (reference sequence). The CDR3 reads CATSRDGDRDIHGYTF. The DNA of the CDR3 is TGTGCCACCAGCAGAGATGGGGACAGGGACATCCATGGCTACACCTTC.

The chain joins TRBV5-1 to TRBJ2-7; perhaps TRBD2 as D (5 bases). The length of the CDR3 is 14 residues. Germline assignment: CDR1 SGHRS and CDR2 YFSETQ. V dropped 2 bases and J dropped 2 bases, with 11 bases sitting between them. CDR3 nucleotides: TGCGCCAGCAGCTTCCGGGGTTCTCCCTACGAGCAGTACTTC. This sequence encodes CASSFRGSPYEQYF.

This rearrangement joins TRBV7-2 to TRBJ1-4; unclear D gene. This CDR3 spans 15 amino acids. V was cut by 5 bases and J by 0 bases, with 10 bases left in between. CDR1 is SGHTA, CDR2 FQGNSA, per germline. Written as DNA, the CDR3 is TGTGCCAGCAGCCCCAGGTTTGCAACTAATGAAAAACTGTTTTTT. This sequence encodes CASSPRFATNEKLFF.